This passage covers 10 T cell receptor beta chains from one sample sequenced in a study of human T cells and chemical hapten exposure. The time point denotes: patch test 1, 2 weeks after DPC sensitization. Noted treatment: therapeutic diphenylcyclopropenone sensitization with weekly scalp DPC. TCRdb analysed the RACE reads with MiXCR anew, one entry per CDR3 protein. The sample lists roughly 180,000 distinct CDR3 sequences, about 14% occurring once. The specimen comprised whole blood, sampled in connection with sensitization to the hapten diphenylcyclopropenone (DPC). The receptors derive from a woman aged 25 to 39 with alopecia areata. Some clones in this sample may be carry-over from other donors' samples.

V and J are TRBV30 and TRBJ2-3; D not resolved. With 1 base removed from V and 6 bases from J, the gap between germline ends came to 11 bases. The CDR3 covers 13 residues. Looked up from germline, CDR1 is GTSNPN and CDR2 is SVGIG (reference sequence). The CDR3 region has the DNA TGTGCCTGGAGTGAAACTGCCCCGGATACGCAGTATTTT. This encodes CAWSETAPDTQYF.

This clonotype came up a few times. The chain combines TRBV18 with TRBJ1-5, with 8 nucleotides matching TRBD1. V gave up 3 bases and J gave up 6 bases; unmatched junction bases: 13. The CDR3 length is 17 residues. Germline values: CDR1 KGHSH, CDR2 LQKENI. The CDR3 loop reads CASSPRKFAGGGQPQHF. CDR3 bases: TGTGCCAGCTCACCTCGAAAATTTGCAGGGGGCGGTCAGCCCCAGCATTTT.

This clonotype was counted a few times. The gene calls are TRBV20-1 and TRBJ1-3; D not certain. Germline V gene sequence: CDR1 DFQATT, CDR2 SNEGSKA (reference sequence). Trimming shortened V by 3 bases and J by 1 base, and 13 bases separated the two germline ends. This CDR3 is built from 15 residues. The CDR3 spells CSASTVLRSGNTIYF. The CDR3 nucleotides are TGCAGTGCTAGTACGGTTTTGAGGTCTGGAAACACCATATATTTT.

The chain employs TRBV4-3 and TRBJ1-3, with unresolved D. Germline loops: CDR1 LGHNA, CDR2 YSLEER. V shed 0 bases and J shed 1 base, with 7 bases lying between them. CDR3 size: 15 residues. CDR3 bases: TGCGCCAGCAGCCAAGATATGTCTTCTGGAAACACCATATATTTT. Residues: CASSQDMSSGNTIYF.

The chain has TRBV12-3 or TRBV12-4 and TRBJ2-5; unclear D gene. V lost 4 bases to trimming and J lost 5 bases, with 11 bases between them. The CDR3 extends over 13 amino acids. The CDR3 is CASSSDVTETQYF. CDR3 bases: TGTGCCAGCAGTTCCGATGTGACGGAGACCCAGTACTTC.

The sample holds a few counts of this clonotype. The V and J genes are TRBV25-1 and TRBJ1-1, with D perhaps matching TRBD1 (5 bases). CDR3 size: 15 residues. Germline lookup yields CDR1 MGHDK and CDR2 SYGVNS. Trimming stripped 1 base from V and 3 bases from J, with 12 bases between. Here the CDR3 DNA reads TGTGCCAGCAGTGAATTAGGCAGGGTCGACACTGAAGCTTTCTTT. Translation: CASSELGRVDTEAFF.

The chain has TRBV4-1 and TRBJ2-5; no reliable D call. The CDR3 is made up of 14 amino acids. Germline CDR1 MGHRA, CDR2 YSYEKL. The V end lost 0 bases, the J end lost 4 bases, and 9 bases lay between the germline ends. CDR3 DNA: TGCGCCAGCAGCCAAGAGCGTACTCCAGAGACCCAGTACTTC. It codes for CASSQERTPETQYF.

This clonotype was detected many times. This sequence joins TRBV5-1 and TRBJ2-7, with 11 bases that match TRBD2. The CDR3 is made up of 15 amino acids. CDR1 SGHRS and CDR2 YFSETQ come from the germline V gene. V was clipped by 5 bases and J by 2 bases; unmatched bases: 6. The CDR3 is CASRIGTSGTYEQYF. CDR3 nucleotide sequence: TGCGCCAGCAGGATCGGGACTAGCGGCACCTACGAGCAGTACTTC.

This clonotype has at least ten counts. The rearrangement links TRBV28 to TRBJ1-2; a weak D match, TRBD1 (5 bases). V gave up 7 bases and J gave up 7 bases, with 16 bases separating them. The V gene's germline CDR1 is MDHEN and CDR2 SYDVKM. The CDR3 spans 13 residues. The CDR3 sequence: CASMERADSGYTF. In nucleotides, the CDR3 is TGTGCCAGCATGGAACGGGCTGACAGTGGCTACACCTTC.

This clonotype came up a few times. The V and J genes are TRBV29-1 and TRBJ2-7, with D possibly TRBD1 on 6 matching bases. Germline V gene sequence: CDR1 SQVTM, CDR2 ANQGSEA. V lost 1 base and J lost 9, with 16 bases in between. The CDR3 spans 13 residues. CDR3 in DNA: TGCAGCGTTGAAGTTATCGCAGGGGCCGGGCAGTACTTC. Encoded protein: CSVEVIAGAGQYF.